This T cell receptor beta chain comes out of a study of T cell responses to AZD1222 COVID-19 vaccine. Study-wide findings and caveats: Across spike, vaccine-associated CD4 TCRs were found, dominant at 160-218 and 743-854. The donor cohort was predominantly white British with a female majority, and clonal diversity may have been underestimated.

With regard to this clone: Its target is not known.

This table comes from immunoSEQ multiplex PCR, and its TCRdb copy is limited to in-frame clones, with some not included. The repertoire consists of 84,000 or so clones, with around 91% occurring once and the leading ten covering 31%. The germline gives CDR1 SGHVS, CDR2 FNYEAQ. V lost 5 bases, J lost 2 bases, and 7 bases lay in between. The CDR3 has 13 residues. The clonotype was recovered from an adult in good health. The chain combines TRBV7-6 with TRBJ2-1; D is unresolved. The sequenced sample was peripheral blood, obtained on day 0 of AZD1222 vaccination. Written as DNA, the CDR3 is TGTGCCAGCAGCCTTGGAGCCTACAATGAGCAGTTCTTC. Amino acids: CASSLGAYNEQFF.